This T cell receptor (beta chain) came from a study of beta chain features in type 1 diabetes. As every portion of the isolated RNA was reverse transcribed, the sequencing read expressed TCRB transcripts. The method was immunoSEQ multiplex PCR; TCRdb's version includes in-frame clones alone and lacks a portion of them. Of hundreds of thousands of clones in the sample, 15% to 19% were seen once. V lost 3 bases to trimming and J lost 7 bases; unmatched junction nucleotides: 5. The CDR3 has 15 amino acids. CDR1 is MDHEN, CDR2 SYDVKM, per germline. Populations obtained by sorting all exceeded 95% purity. The sequence derives from a man in his late teens or twenties in good health. This chain joins TRBV28 and TRBJ2-1; TRBD2 matches at 11 bases. Material for sequencing was naive CD4+ T cells from blood. Here the CDR3 DNA reads TGTGCCAGCAGTTTGGAACTAGCGGGAGTTAATGAGCAGTTCTTC. Residues: CASSLELAGVNEQFF.